The source of this TCR beta chain is a study of shared T cell receptors in the human thymus. Method: immunoSEQ multiplex PCR; TCRdb's copy keeps in-frame clones and lacks some. The repertoire holds about 380,000 clones, with just under 95% as singletons. Germline V gives CDR1 MDHEN, CDR2 SYDVKM. The CDR3 has 14 residues. V lost 1 base to trimming and J lost 8 bases, with 14 bases between them. The sequence came from a human donor. The J gene is TRBJ1-2, the V gene TRBV28, with D possibly being TRBD1 (5 bases). Sequencing was done on a sample of thymocytes. The CDR3 region is CASSLLGHNGGYTF. Here the CDR3 DNA reads TGTGCCAGCAGTTTATTGGGGCATAACGGCGGCTACACCTTC.